Following are 19 T cell receptor beta chains from one sample sequenced in a study of control samples from healthy donors and cancer patients. The method was immunoSEQ multiplex PCR; TCRdb's version includes in-frame clones alone and lacks a portion of them. The sample consists of 190,000 or so clones, around 93% of them appearing once. The sample was blood. The source of these receptors is a man between 18 and 35 years old in good health.

Worth noting for this clone: The same CDR3 can be traced to other DNA sequences in this sample. V and J are TRBV6-5 and TRBJ1-5, with unresolved D. The V end was cut by 6 bases, the J end by 3 bases, with 9 bases between. CDR3 length: 13 residues. Germline CDR1 MNHEY, CDR2 SVGAGI. DNA of the CDR3: TGTGCCAGCAGGCAAGGACTCAATCAGCCCCAGCATTTT. Translation gives CASRQGLNQPQHF.

This clone was seen only once. The genes are TRBV4-1 and TRBJ2-1; 11 bases align to TRBD1. The CDR3 spans 17 residues. The germline gives CDR1 MGHRA, CDR2 YSYEKL. V lost 1 base, J lost 6 bases, and 8 bases stayed unmatched. Here the CDR3 reads CASSQGGQGVPGNEQFF. The CDR3 DNA is TGCGCCAGCAGCCAAGGGGGACAGGGGGTCCCGGGCAATGAGCAGTTCTTC.

J is TRBJ1-3 and V is TRBV5-1, with 7 bases fitting TRBD1. Germline CDR1 reads SGHRS; CDR2 reads YFSETQ. Germline trimming cut 7 bases from V and 1 base from J; bases unmatched to any gene: 5. There are 14 residues in the CDR3. CDR3 amino acids: CASATGASGNTIYF. CDR3 sequence (DNA): TGCGCCAGCGCCACAGGGGCGTCTGGAAACACCATATATTTT. Supplemented by reference TRBV5-1 and TRBJ1-3, the full variable domain reads KAGVTQTPRYLIKTRGQQVTLSCSPISGHRSVSWYQQTPGQGLQFLFEYFSETQRNKGNFPGRFSGRQFSNSRSEMNVSTLELGDSALYLCASATGASGNTIYFGEGSWLTVV.

The chain joins TRBV5-5 to TRBJ1-5, with 8 nucleotides matching TRBD1. From germline, CDR1 is SGHKS and CDR2 YYEKEE (reference sequence). J was trimmed by 4 bases and V by 2 bases; bases with no gene match: 11. The CDR3 loop spans 17 amino acids. Here the CDR3 reads CASSLGVGRGQNQPQHF. The CDR3 region has the DNA TGTGCCAGCAGCTTAGGAGTGGGCAGGGGGCAAAATCAGCCCCAGCATTTT.

The rearrangement uses TRBV5-1 and TRBJ1-1; D is perhaps TRBD1 (5 bases). The length of the CDR3 is 13 residues. Per the germline V gene, CDR1 is SGHRS and CDR2 is YFSETQ. With 6 bases removed from V and 4 bases from J, the gap between germline ends came to 13 bases. Written as DNA, the CDR3 is TGCGCCAGCATAGAGGCCCAGGGCACTGAAGCTTTCTTT. This sequence encodes CASIEAQGTEAFF.

The rearrangement uses TRBV6-6 and TRBJ1-1; D is unresolved. V gave up 8 bases and J gave up 0 bases, with 10 bases separating them. Germline CDR1 MNHNY, CDR2 SVGAGI (reference sequence). This CDR3 spans 13 amino acids. CDR3 nucleotide sequence: TGTGCCAGCGGGCCGGAGATGAACACTGAAGCTTTCTTT. Protein: CASGPEMNTEAFF.

The V and J genes are TRBV5-6 and TRBJ2-1; D may be TRBD2 (5 bases). V was clipped by 0 bases and J by 3 bases, with 7 bases between them. The CDR3 sequence is 14 residues long. From germline, CDR1 is SGHDT and CDR2 YYEEEE. The CDR3 nucleotides read TGTGCCAGCAGCTTGGGGACTTACTACAATGAGCAGTTCTTC. Its protein is CASSLGTYYNEQFF.

V gene TRBV30 combines with J gene TRBJ2-7; D possibly corresponds to TRBD1 (6 bases). Germline V gene data show CDR1 as GTSNPN and CDR2 as SVGIG (reference sequence). The CDR3 spans 12 residues. V lost 0 bases, J lost 6 bases, and 9 bases lay in between. As DNA, the CDR3 is TGTGCCTGGAGTGTAACAGGGCGCGAGCAGTACTTC. It is translated as CAWSVTGREQYF.

In the case of this clone: One end of the junction varies from germline; a read error may be responsible. Other nucleotide sequences in the sample specify the same CDR3. The CDR3 region has the DNA TGCGCCAGCAGTTTAGTCGCAGGGGGGGAAAAACTGTTTTTT. This translates into CASSLVAGGEKLFF. The gene calls are TRBV28 and TRBJ1-4, with 7 bases matching TRBD1. CDR1 is MDHEN and CDR2 is SYDVKM in the germline V gene. The CDR3 is made up of 14 amino acids.

V is TRBV5-4 and J is TRBJ1-4; the match to TRBD1 covers 9 bases. This CDR3 comprises 16 residues. J gave up 6 bases and V 4 bases, and 10 bases lay outside the gene matches. Per the germline V gene, CDR1 is SGHNT and CDR2 is YYREEE (reference sequence). CDR3 loop: CASSHRGRNQDEKLFF. The CDR3 nucleotides are TGTGCCAGCAGCCACAGGGGGCGCAATCAGGATGAAAAACTGTTTTTT. Full variable domain (missing parts from reference TRBV5-4 and TRBJ1-4): ETGVTQSPTHLIKTRGQQVTLRCSSQSGHNTVSWYQQALGQGPQFIFQYYREEENGRGNFPPRFSGLQFPNYSSELNVNALELDDSALYLCASSHRGRNQDEKLFFGSGTQLSVL.

V and J are TRBV13 and TRBJ2-4; D may be TRBD1 (6 bases). The CDR3 has 19 residues. Germline CDR1 PRHDT, CDR2 FYEKMQ (reference sequence). V lost 0 bases to trimming and J lost 0 bases, with 18 bases between them. DNA of the CDR3: TGTGCCAGCAGCTTAGGCCTGGGACAAAGACAAGTAGCCAAAAACATTCAGTACTTC. This translates into CASSLGLGQRQVAKNIQYF.

As to this clone: One junction end disagrees with the germline gene, perhaps due to a read error. CDR3 bases: TGTGCCAGCCTCAGATCCGGGTCGTACAGTGAGCAGTTCTTC. It translates to CASLRSGSYSEQFF. The chain links TRBV28 to TRBJ2-1; D is unclear. The CDR3 covers 14 residues. From germline, CDR1 is MDHEN and CDR2 SYDVKM.

This rearrangement joins TRBV3-1 (or the pseudogene TRBV3-2) to TRBJ2-7; 14 nucleotides agree with TRBD2. V lost 7 bases, J lost 4 bases, and 6 bases stayed unmatched. The CDR3 totals 15 residues. Germline lookup yields CDR1 LGHDT and CDR2 YNNKEL (reference sequence). Written as DNA, the CDR3 is TGTGCCAGCACCGGGACTAGCGGGGGTGTTTACGAGCAGTACTTC. It specifies CASTGTSGGVYEQYF.

The CDR3 nucleotides are TGTGCCAGCAGCTTTTTTGGCGTTTGCAGTAATGAAAAACTGTTTTTT. This translates into CASSFFGVCSNEKLFF. The rearrangement joins TRBV7-4 to TRBJ1-4; D remains unclear. Trimming shortened V by 3 bases and J by 4 bases, and 15 bases separated the two germline ends. Germline V lookup: CDR1 SGHVT, CDR2 SQSDAQ. This CDR3 spans 16 amino acids.

This chain joins TRBV3-1 (or the pseudogene TRBV3-2) and TRBJ1-1; the D is unclear. The CDR3 spans 14 residues. Germline lookup yields CDR1 LGHDT and CDR2 YNNKEL (reference sequence). V lost 4 bases and J lost 1, with 10 bases in between. CDR3 loop: CASSPPARNTEAFF. The CDR3, as DNA: TGTGCCAGCAGCCCCCCGGCACGGAACACTGAAGCTTTCTTT.

The CDR3 here is CAWSVLAGGTGELFF. In DNA, the CDR3 is TGTGCCTGGAGTGTACTAGCGGGGGGAACCGGGGAGCTGTTTTTT. The V gene is TRBV30, the J gene TRBJ2-2; 12 nucleotides match TRBD2. The CDR3 covers 15 residues. CDR1 and CDR2 (germline): GTSNPN, SVGIG (reference sequence). After removal of 0 bases from V and 5 bases from J, the junction contained 1 base not matched to a gene.

This chain joins TRBV5-1 and TRBJ1-1; D is uncertain. The germline V and J ends were trimmed by 4 bases and 0 bases, with 10 bases remaining between them. The V gene's germline CDR1 is SGHRS and CDR2 YFSETQ. The CDR3 covers 14 residues. This CDR3 is CASSGRGVNTEAFF. The CDR3 DNA reads as TGCGCCAGCAGCGGCCGCGGGGTGAACACTGAAGCTTTCTTT.

The J gene is TRBJ1-1, the V gene TRBV19; D possibly corresponds to TRBD1 (5 bases). Deletions cut 2 bases from V and 6 bases from J, with 13 bases between. The germline V gene encodes CDR1 LNHDA and CDR2 SQIVND (reference sequence). This CDR3 comprises 14 residues. The CDR3 DNA sequence: TGTGCCAGTAGTATAAAAGGGGATGAGGCTGAAGCTTTCTTT. This codes for CASSIKGDEAEAFF.

Written as DNA, the CDR3 is TGCGCCAGCAGCTTGACAGGGGGCGTATCCTACGAGCAGTACTTC. The encoded protein is CASSLTGGVSYEQYF. The rearrangement links TRBV5-1 to TRBJ2-7; 9 bases fit TRBD1. The CDR3 loop spans 15 amino acids. The ends lost 1 base at V and 1 base at J; junction bases unmatched: 3. From germline, CDR1 is SGHRS and CDR2 YFSETQ.